Ten or more counts support the clone carrying this TCR beta chain. V lost 2 bases, J lost 4 bases, and 4 bases stayed unmatched. The CDR3 contains 14 residues. Germline assignment: CDR1 SGHTA and CDR2 FQGNSA. MiXCR, applied by TCRdb to the reads, yields one record per CDR3 protein. The profile shows about 360,000 distinct CDR3 sequences, 15% to 20% of them singletons. This record belongs to a study of T cell repertoires in cytomegalovirus infection. About the study: CMV infection together with matching HLA type was indicated by public TCR beta signatures.

This chain uses TRBV7-2 with TRBJ1-2; TRBD1 aligns across 7 bases. The source material was PBMCs. The sequence derives from a human donor in good health (CMV status not recorded). Some clones in this sample may be carry-over from other donors' samples. Here the CDR3 DNA reads TGTGCCAGCAGCTTACCCGGGACAGCCTATGGCTACACCTTC. It translates to CASSLPGTAYGYTF.